Below are 11 T cell receptor beta chains sequenced from a single sample in a study of response to subunit inactivated influenza vaccine. TCRdb reanalysed the RT-PCR reads using MiXCR and keeps one entry per CDR3 protein. Here the sample spans approximately 250,000 distinct CDR3 sequences, 9% to 15% being singletons. This material consisted of non-naive T cells sorted from PBMCs, taken less than 15 days before vaccination. These receptors originate from a man aged 50 or older who received an inactivated influenza vaccine.

The CDR3 sequence: CASSPRAGANYEQYF. The CDR3 nucleotides are TGTGCCAGCAGCCCCCGCGCAGGGGCAAACTACGAGCAGTACTTC. V is TRBV27 and J is TRBJ2-7, with D tentatively TRBD1 (6 bases). V was trimmed by 6 bases and J by 3 bases, leaving 18 bases between them. The germline CDR1 and CDR2 sequences are MNHEY and SMNVEV (reference sequence). This CDR3 contains 15 residues.

V usage is TRBV6-5 and J usage is TRBJ2-3; 10 bases align to TRBD2. The CDR3 covers 18 residues. The germline gives CDR1 MNHEY, CDR2 SVGAGI. The trim removed 0 bases at V and 2 bases at J, leaving 8 bases unmatched. The CDR3 nucleotides are TGTGCCAGCAGTTACTCCGCTAGCGGGAGTGGTGCCACAGATACGCAGTATTTT. This translates into CASSYSASGSGATDTQYF.

The chain uses TRBV7-6 and TRBJ2-7, with D possibly matching TRBD1 (6 bases). Trimming shortened V by 7 bases and J by 3 bases, and 16 bases separated the two germline ends. This CDR3 region has 14 residues. Per the germline V gene, CDR1 is SGHVS and CDR2 is FNYEAQ. The CDR3 sequence is CASNEQGFGYEQYF. As DNA, the CDR3 is TGTGCCAGCAACGAACAGGGCTTTGGCTACGAGCAGTACTTC.

The gene calls are TRBV28 and TRBJ2-7, with D possibly matching TRBD2 (6 bases). V was pared by 5 bases and J by 0 bases, with 14 bases between. CDR3 length: 15 amino acids. Germline CDR1 and CDR2: MDHEN and SYDVKM. CDR3 amino acids: CASSPLDYNSYEQYF. As DNA, the CDR3 is TGTGCCAGCAGTCCGTTGGACTACAACTCCTACGAGCAGTACTTC.

This clonotype showed up many times. The gene calls are TRBV10-3 and TRBJ2-7, with D perhaps matching TRBD1 or TRBD2 (5 bases each). Germline CDR1 ENHRY, CDR2 SYGVKD. Deletions cut 6 bases from V and 1 base from J, with 22 bases between. The CDR3 contains 17 residues. The CDR3 DNA reads TGTGCCATCAGGGGGGAAAAGGGCAGGGCCTTATCCTACGAGCAGTACTTC. Its translation: CAIRGEKGRALSYEQYF.

This clonotype has ten or more counts. J is TRBJ2-7 and V is TRBV15; D is undetermined. This CDR3 contains 12 residues. The V gene lost 0 bases and the J gene lost 4 bases, with 4 bases spanning the gap. The germline gives CDR1 LNHNV, CDR2 YYDKDF (reference sequence). CDR3: CATSRDGYEQYF. For the CDR3, the DNA is TGTGCCACCAGCAGAGACGGTTACGAGCAGTACTTC.

In its sample, this clonotype was seen many times. This chain connects TRBV28 to TRBJ2-7, with 7 bases that match TRBD1. In germline, CDR1 is MDHEN, CDR2 SYDVKM. V lost 1 base to trimming and J lost 2 bases; unmatched junction nucleotides: 2. There are 14 residues in the CDR3. The CDR3 loop is CASSLSGGTYEQYF. For the CDR3, the DNA is TGTGCCAGCAGTTTATCAGGGGGAACCTACGAGCAGTACTTC. Combining the CDR3 with reference TRBV28 and TRBJ2-7 gives the whole variable domain DVKVTQSSRYLVKRTGEKVFLECVQDMDHENMFWYRQDPGLGLRLIYFSYDVKMKEKGDIPEGYSVSREKKERFSLILESASTNQTSMYLCASSLSGGTYEQYFGPGTRLTVT.

This clonotype was detected many times. One end of the junction varies from germline; a read error may be responsible. The chain uses TRBV5-1 and TRBJ2-7; D call uncertain. This CDR3 has 12 residues. Germline CDR1 and CDR2: SGHRS and YFSETQ. The CDR3 here is CASSLSGYEQYF. Here the CDR3 DNA reads TGTGCCAGCAGTCTGTCGGGCTACGAGCAGTACTTC.

The rearrangement joins TRBV20-1 to TRBJ2-5, with D possibly being TRBD2 (5 bases). Germline V gene data show CDR1 as DFQATT and CDR2 as SNEGSKA (reference sequence). Deletions cut 3 bases from V and 0 bases from J, with 17 bases between. CDR3 length: 16 amino acids. The CDR3 is CSARVPLAVNQETQYF. CDR3 nucleotide sequence: TGCAGTGCTAGGGTCCCTCTAGCAGTGAACCAAGAGACCCAGTACTTC.

The chain joins TRBV11-2 to TRBJ2-3, with 7 bases identical to TRBD2. The CDR3 totals 16 residues. V shed 7 bases and J 3 bases; nucleotides not matched to a gene: 13. Per germline, CDR1 SGHAT and CDR2 FQNNGV. This chain's CDR3 is CASTPVGGVGTDTQYF. The DNA for the CDR3 is TGTGCCAGCACCCCGGTGGGGGGGGTTGGTACAGATACGCAGTATTTT.

Only a few counts were recorded for this clonotype. The V and J genes are TRBV11-2 and TRBJ1-2; D is uncertain. V shed 1 base and J shed 6 bases, with 9 bases lying between them. The germline V gene has CDR1 SGHAT and CDR2 FQNNGV. This CDR3 is 13 amino acids long. CDR3 sequence reads: CASSLGTIDGYTF. For the CDR3, the DNA is TGTGCCAGCAGCTTAGGGACGATTGATGGCTACACCTTC. Together with reference TRBV11-2 and TRBJ1-2, the CDR3 gives the full variable domain: EAGVAQSPRYKIIEKRQSVAFWCNPISGHATLYWYQQILGQGPKLLIQFQNNGVVDDSQLPKDRFSAERLKGVDSTLKIQPAKLEDSAVYLCASSLGTIDGYTFGSGTRLTVV.